This is a list of T cell receptor beta chains from one sample in a study of cytomegalovirus exposure and HLA in healthy donors. TCRdb keeps only in-frame clones here, not all; method: immunoSEQ multiplex PCR. The sample includes roughly 250,000 clones, roughly 81% of them seen just once. The sample consisted of PBMCs. The receptors derive from a middle-aged woman in good health and CMV-seropositive. The CDR3 runs from the conserved cysteine through the conserved F or W. A D gene is named only where the DNA matches it firmly. Clone size, where shown, is once, few, many, or a class for clones that have expanded.

once | . | TRBJ2-1 | TRBV7-8 | TGTGCCAGCAGCTTAGGAGGAGGGGGAGGGTACAATGAGCAGTTCTTC | CASSLGGGGGYNEQFF
once | TRBD2 | TRBJ2-5 | TRBV7-6 | TGTGCCAGCAGCCGGACTAGCGGGTGGGAGACCCAGTACTTC | CASSRTSGWETQYF
. | TRBD1 | TRBJ1-6 | TRBV4-3 | TGCGCCAGCAGCACAGCCTGGGGGACAGGGAACCCCGGGGGTGGGTCACCCCTCCACTTT | CASSTAWGTGNPGGGSPLHF
once | TRBD2 | TRBJ2-7 | TRBV28 | TGTGCCAGCAGGCTTAGCGGGAGTATGCCACCCGAGCAGTACTTC | CASRLSGSMPPEQYF
. | TRBD1 | TRBJ2-7 | TRBV7-9 | TGTGCCAGCAGCACCCCTAGACAGGGGGCTACCCACGAGCAGTACTTC | CASSTPRQGATHEQYF
once | . | TRBJ2-7 | TRBV19 | TGTGCCAGTAAATCATTCCGGGATTCCTACGAGCAGTACTTC | CASKSFRDSYEQYF
once | . | TRBJ1-5 | TRBV7-8 | TGTGCCAGCAGCTTCAGTTACCCGGGTAACAATCAGCCCCAGCATTTT | CASSFSYPGNNQPQHF
once | TRBD1 | TRBJ2-5 | TRBV5-4 | TGTGCCAGCAGCTTCGGACAGGGCAAAGAAGAGACCCAGTACTTC | CASSFGQGKEETQYF
. | TRBD1 | TRBJ2-7 | TRBV9 | TGTGCCAGCAGTGAAGCGGGGACAGGGGCCTACGAGCAGTACTTC | CASSEAGTGAYEQYF
. | TRBD2 | TRBJ2-7 | TRBV5-6 | TGTGCCAGCAGCTTGGCCCGGGGGGTGACTTGGGACTACGAGCAGTACTTC | CASSLARGVTWDYEQYF
. | . | TRBJ2-5 | TRBV27 | TGTGCCAGCAGGATGACAGGACAAGAGACCCAGTACTTC | CASRMTGQETQYF
. | . | TRBJ2-1 | TRBV4-3 | TGCGCCAGCAGCCAAGGACAGTACAATGAGCAGTTCTTC | CASSQGQYNEQFF
. | TRBD2 | TRBJ2-7 | TRBV7-3 | TGTGCCAGCAGCTTAGGGGCTAGCGGGGACTACGAGCAGTACTTC | CASSLGASGDYEQYF